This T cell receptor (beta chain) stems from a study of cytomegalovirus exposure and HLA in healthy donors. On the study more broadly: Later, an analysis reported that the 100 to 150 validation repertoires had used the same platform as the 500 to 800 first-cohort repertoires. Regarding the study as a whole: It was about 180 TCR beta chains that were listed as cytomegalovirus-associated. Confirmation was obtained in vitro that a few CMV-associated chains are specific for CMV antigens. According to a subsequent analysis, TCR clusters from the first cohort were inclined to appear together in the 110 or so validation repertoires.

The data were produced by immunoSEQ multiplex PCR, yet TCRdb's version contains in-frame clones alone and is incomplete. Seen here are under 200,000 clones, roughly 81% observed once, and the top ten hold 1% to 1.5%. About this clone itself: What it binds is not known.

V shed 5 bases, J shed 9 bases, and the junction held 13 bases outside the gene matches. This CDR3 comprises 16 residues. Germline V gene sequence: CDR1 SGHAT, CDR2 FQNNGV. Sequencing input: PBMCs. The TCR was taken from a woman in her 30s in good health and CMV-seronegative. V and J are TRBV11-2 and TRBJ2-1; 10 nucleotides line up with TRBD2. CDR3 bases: TGTGCCAGCAGCCCCTGGCTAGCGGGGGCTTCCAGTGAGCAGTTCTTC. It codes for CASSPWLAGASSEQFF.